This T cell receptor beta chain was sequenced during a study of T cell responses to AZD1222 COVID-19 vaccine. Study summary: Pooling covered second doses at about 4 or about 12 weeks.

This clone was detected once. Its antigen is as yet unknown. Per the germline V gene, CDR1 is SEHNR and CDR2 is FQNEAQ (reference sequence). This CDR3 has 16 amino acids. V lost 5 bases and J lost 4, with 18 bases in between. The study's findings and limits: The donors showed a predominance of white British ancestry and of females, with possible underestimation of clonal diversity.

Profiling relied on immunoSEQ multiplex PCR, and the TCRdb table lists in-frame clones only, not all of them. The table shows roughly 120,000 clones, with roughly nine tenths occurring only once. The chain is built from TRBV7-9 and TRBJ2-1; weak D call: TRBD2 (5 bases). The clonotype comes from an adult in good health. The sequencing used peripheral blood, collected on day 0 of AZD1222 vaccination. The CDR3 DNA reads TGTGCCAGCAGCCTTGCGATATACGGGGTATACAATGAGCAGTTCTTC. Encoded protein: CASSLAIYGVYNEQFF.